What follows describes a single T cell receptor (beta chain). The Seattle patients joined while their infection was active and were tracked longitudinally afterward. The CDR3 sequence is 17 residues long. Trimming cost V 3 bases and J 7 bases; bases outside gene matches: 13. The V gene's germline CDR1 is MGHRA and CDR2 YSYEKL. Original processing methods: Amplification with reference gene primers provided the estimates of nucleated cell counts. Measured with immunoSEQ multiplex PCR; TCRdb has only the in-frame clones, and not every one. V and J calls and clone size follow that table, whereas D and trimming were derived from the DNA. The data hold around 360,000 clones, with around 87% observed a single time. The data were obtained in a study of blood T cell repertoires in COVID-19. Study as a whole: From the United States, Italy and Spain came samples of acute and convalescent COVID-19. Sources were T cells, B-cell-depleted T cells, or PBMCs; the material itself was cDNA or gDNA.

The genes are TRBV4-1 and TRBJ2-1; 9 bases agree with TRBD2. Sequences were obtained from peripheral blood. This clonotype was obtained from a woman aged 25-40 years with COVID-19, enrolled during active disease. In DNA, the CDR3 is TGCGCCAGCAGCCAGACCCGCCCAGGGACTAGCATAAATGAGCAGTTCTTC. As protein: CASSQTRPGTSINEQFF.